This is a list of T cell receptor beta chains from one sample in a study of cytomegalovirus exposure and HLA in healthy donors. Generated by immunoSEQ multiplex PCR, the TCRdb table keeps only in-frame clones and is missing some. Of about 120,000 clones in the sample, 50% to 75% were seen once. The specimen was PBMCs. These receptors all stem from a woman aged 40 to 50 in good health and CMV-seropositive. Both conserved end residues are part of each CDR3. The D gene is left open where the match is weak. Size is stated for part of the rows, as once, few or many counts, or as a class when the clone is expanded.

cdr3_length,j_call,clone_size,d_call,v_call,cdr3_aa,cdr3_nt
11,TRBJ2-3,NA,TRBD2,TRBV27,CASSLREEQYF,TGTGCCAGCAGTTTACGGGAGGAGCAGTATTTT
14,TRBJ1-4,NA,NA,TRBV9,CASSVSATNEKLFF,TGTGCCAGCAGCGTCAGCGCAACTAATGAAAAACTGTTTTTT
13,TRBJ1-1,NA,NA,TRBV7-9,CASSRPGTSEAFF,TGTGCCAGCAGCCGTCCCGGGACATCTGAAGCTTTCTTT
15,TRBJ1-1,NA,TRBD1,TRBV28,CASSLTGTGNTEAFF,TGTGCCAGCAGTCTTACCGGGACAGGGAACACTGAAGCTTTCTTT
13,TRBJ1-1,NA,TRBD1,TRBV6-1,CASRETGVTEAFF,TGTGCCAGCAGAGAGACAGGGGTGACTGAAGCTTTCTTT
17,TRBJ2-7,NA,NA,TRBV25-1,CASSDPHRTRGTGEQYF,TGTGCCAGCAGTGATCCTCACCGCACTAGGGGGACGGGAGAGCAGTACTTC
14,TRBJ1-1,NA,NA,TRBV5-1,CASSLGGGNTEAFF,TGCGCCAGCAGCTTGGGGGGCGGGAACACTGAAGCTTTCTTT
16,TRBJ1-1,NA,TRBD1,TRBV5-4,CASSLGDRGRLAEAFF,TGTGCCAGCAGCTTGGGGGACAGGGGGCGCTTAGCTGAAGCTTTCTTT
14,TRBJ2-5,once,NA,TRBV5-1,CASYEQDGQETQYF,TGCGCCAGCTATGAACAGGACGGCCAAGAGACCCAGTACTTC
17,TRBJ2-2,NA,TRBD2,TRBV28,CASRTGGQVVDTGELFF,TGTGCCAGCAGGACGGGAGGTCAGGTAGTTGACACCGGGGAGCTGTTTTTT
16,TRBJ2-1,once,TRBD2,TRBV2,CASSEDSGGAYNEQFF,TGTGCCAGCAGTGAGGACAGCGGGGGGGCCTACAATGAGCAGTTCTTC
13,TRBJ2-2,NA,NA,TRBV6-1,CASSHYFSGELFF,TGTGCCAGCAGTCATTATTTTAGCGGGGAGCTGTTTTTT
13,TRBJ1-2,once,NA,TRBV9,CASSNSVNYGYTF,TGTGCCAGCAGCAATAGTGTTAACTATGGCTACACCTTC